The source of this T cell receptor beta chain is a study of blood T cell repertoires in COVID-19 (dated by TCRdb to 2020 to 2021). In terms of the full investigation: Samples from collaborators originated in the United States, Italy and Spain and spanned both the acute and convalescent phases of COVID-19. The material from the prospective study consisted of cDNA or gDNA derived from T cells, B-cell-depleted T cells, or PBMCs. The dataset comprised deeply sampled blood TCRbeta repertoires from subjects exposed to, actively infected with, or recovered from COVID-19. A freely available public database, intended as a resource for researchers studying the immune response to SARS-CoV-2, is where the repertoires were released. Samples were obtained from the ongoing ImmuneRACE study (first 160 participants) and from 1,200 or so subjects provided by 6 global collaborators. The sample metadata nearly always contained a de-identified subject ID, COVID-19 status, age in years and sex. Where HLA class I and class II types were available, the types were taken from metadata supplied by the sample provider, not from assay-based typing.

The germline V gene (reference sequence) gives CDR1 as GTSNPN and CDR2 as SVGIG. Reading from cysteine to phenylalanine, the CDR3 counts 13 amino acids. Of the read, only the CDR3 DNA is kept; its 39 bases are in frame from base 1. V is cut back by 3 bases and J by 9 bases, with 10 bases in the junction unmatched. TCRbeta CDR3 regions were amplified from genomic DNA using the immunoSEQ Assay, a bias-controlled multiplex PCR. On the authors' methods: Nucleated cell counts per sample were estimated from amplification of reference gene primers within the assay. Sequence reads were collapsed and filtered to measure the absolute abundance of every unique TCRbeta CDR3 rearrangement. For each sample, productive Simpson clonality was calculated as the square root of Simpson's diversity index over productive rearrangements. The table was pulled from immuneACCESS by TCRdb, which kept in-frame rearrangements only. Such tables lose some clones; where checked, under half of the loss comes from unresolved V genes, and the rest has no known cause. That table furnishes V, J and clone size, whereas the DNA furnished D and trimming. This sample comprises 200,000 to 250,000 clones, 70% to 90% of them detected only once. More than 1.4% of the sample belongs to the ten largest clones.

Collaborating institutions collected whole blood in K2EDTA tubes following their own protocols. For TCRbeta analysis, collaborator samples were shipped as frozen whole blood, as isolated PBMCs, or as DNA extracted from either sample type. Here is what the overall study found, with its caveats: How much clinical and demographic metadata was included differed by source and by participant, and the metadata was provided uncurated.

Details on this clone: Its binding antigen is unknown. Base qualities are missing; no much larger clone stands one base away.

The chain couples TRBV30 to TRBJ2-7; 8 bases in the junction line up with TRBD2. The source of this sequence is a young man with active or convalescent COVID-19. The specimen sequenced was peripheral blood. The CDR3 reads CAWRSGTRGSQYF. The base sequence is TGTGCCTGGAGGTCCGGGACTAGAGGTTCGCAGTACTTC.